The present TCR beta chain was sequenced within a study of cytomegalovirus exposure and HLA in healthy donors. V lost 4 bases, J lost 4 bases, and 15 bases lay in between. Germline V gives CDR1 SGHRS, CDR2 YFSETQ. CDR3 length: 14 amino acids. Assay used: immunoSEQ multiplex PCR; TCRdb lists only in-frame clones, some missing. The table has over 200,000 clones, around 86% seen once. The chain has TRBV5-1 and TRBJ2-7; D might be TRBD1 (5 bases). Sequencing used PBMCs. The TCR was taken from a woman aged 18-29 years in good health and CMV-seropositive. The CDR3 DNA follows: TGCGCCAGCAGCCGCAGGGATGGGGCGTACGAGCAGTACTTC. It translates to CASSRRDGAYEQYF.